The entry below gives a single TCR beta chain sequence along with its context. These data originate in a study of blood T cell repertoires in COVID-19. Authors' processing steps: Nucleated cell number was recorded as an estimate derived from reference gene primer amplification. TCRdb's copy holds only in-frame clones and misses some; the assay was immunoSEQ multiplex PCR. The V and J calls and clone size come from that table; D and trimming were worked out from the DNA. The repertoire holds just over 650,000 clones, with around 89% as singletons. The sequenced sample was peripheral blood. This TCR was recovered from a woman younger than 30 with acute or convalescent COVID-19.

Here the CDR3 DNA reads TGTGCCAGCAGCTACTACCAGGGGAACGAGCAGTACTTC. Translated: CASSYYQGNEQYF. The chain links TRBV13 to TRBJ2-7; D is perhaps TRBD1 (6 bases). The CDR3 length is 13 residues. V was cut by 4 bases and J by 5 bases, with 12 bases left in between. The germline V gene has CDR1 PRHDT and CDR2 FYEKMQ (reference sequence).